These 32 T cell receptor beta chains were sequenced from one sample in a study of blood T cell repertoires in COVID-19 (dated by TCRdb to the early 2020s). Libraries were prepared through the immunoSEQ multiplex PCR assay. Here the immuneACCESS table is served through TCRdb, limited to in-frame sequences with V and J called. Missing clones are a known gap in these copies; in checked studies unresolved V genes cover under half, and the rest lacks a known reason. For this sample the table gives 200,000 to 250,000 clones, of which roughly 84% were detected only once. 6.8% of the sample belongs to the ten largest clones. The source material was PBMCs or T cells enriched from blood (not recorded which). Receptors were obtained from a woman aged 40 to 50 who had recovered from COVID-19.

V usage is TRBV6-4 and J usage is TRBJ2-5, with 9 nucleotides matching TRBD2. From germline, CDR1 is MRHNA and CDR2 SNTAGT. CDR3 size: 16 residues. Trimming removed 0 bases from V and 5 bases from J; junction bases left unmatched: 7. The CDR3 sequence is CASSDSGGRALETQYF. As DNA, the CDR3 is TGTGCCAGCAGTGACTCCGGCGGGAGGGCCTTGGAGACCCAGTACTTC.

This clone has only a few counts. The chain has TRBV18 and TRBJ1-2, with D maybe TRBD1 (5 bases). V was trimmed by 1 base and J by 6 bases, leaving 12 bases between them. The CDR3 is 14 amino acids. Germline lookup yields CDR1 KGHSH and CDR2 LQKENI. The CDR3 spells CASSPQEGFDGYTF. CDR3 DNA: TGTGCCAGCTCACCACAGGAGGGGTTTGATGGCTACACCTTC. The whole variable domain, remainder taken from reference TRBV18 and TRBJ1-2, is NAGVMQNPRHLVRRRGQEARLRCSPMKGHSHVYWYRQLPEEGLKFMVYLQKENIIDESGMPKERFSAEFPKEGPSILRIQQVVRGDSAAYFCASSPQEGFDGYTFGSGTRLTVV.

The table lists this clone with a count of one. The genes are TRBV5-5 and TRBJ2-5; the D gene is possibly TRBD2 (6 bases). The CDR3 is 15 residues long. The ends were cut back, 6 bases at V and 4 bases at J, with 19 bases in the middle. Per the germline V gene, CDR1 is SGHKS and CDR2 is YYEKEE (reference sequence). Here the CDR3 reads CASTLASFGGETQYF. The DNA of the CDR3 is TGTGCCAGCACCCTTGCTTCATTCGGGGGAGAGACCCAGTACTTC.

This clone was seen only once. V is TRBV7-9 and J is TRBJ2-3, with TRBD2 matching 14 bases. CDR3 length: 16 amino acids. The junction had 5 bases not matched to a gene; V was cut back by 5 bases and J by 4 bases. In germline, CDR1 is SEHNR, CDR2 FQNEAQ (reference sequence). The CDR3 DNA follows: TGTGCCAGCAGCCGCGGACTAGCGGGAGGCCCAGATACGCAGTATTTT. Encoded protein: CASSRGLAGGPDTQYF.

The V call is TRBV19, the J call TRBJ2-7; the D gene is possibly TRBD2 (6 bases). The V gene lost 5 bases and the J gene lost 5 bases, with 16 bases spanning the gap. The germline gives CDR1 LNHDA, CDR2 SQIVND (reference sequence). The CDR3 has 14 residues. The CDR3 DNA reads TGTGCCAGTAGTTCTTTCGGGAGTGTGAACGAGCAGTACTTC. Residues: CASSSFGSVNEQYF.

The gene calls are TRBV9 and TRBJ2-2, with a tentative D call TRBD2 (6 bases). V lost 6 bases and J 5 bases, leaving 20 bases between the germline ends. This CDR3 comprises 16 residues. CDR1 is SGDLS and CDR2 is YYNGEE in the germline V gene. The CDR3 protein is CASTKSPGELTGELFF. The CDR3 bases are TGTGCCAGCACCAAGAGTCCGGGGGAGTTGACCGGGGAGCTGTTTTTT.

The chain links TRBV5-6 to TRBJ2-7; D possibly corresponds to TRBD1 (5 bases). The CDR3 is 16 residues long. V dropped 0 bases and J dropped 4 bases, with 17 bases sitting between them. Germline-derived CDR1 and CDR2 are SGHDT and YYEEEE. DNA for the CDR3: TGTGCCAGCAGCTTGGGAGACAGTCGTGGGGCTTACGAGCAGTACGTC. Translation gives CASSLGDSRGAYEQYV.

The chain carries TRBV20-1 and TRBJ2-3; 7 nucleotides align to TRBD2. The CDR3 sequence is 9 residues long. V lost 6 bases to trimming and J lost 14 bases; unmatched junction nucleotides: 5. The germline V gene encodes CDR1 DFQATT and CDR2 SNEGSKA (reference sequence). The CDR3 sequence is CSAKAGVYF. The DNA for the CDR3 is TGCAGTGCCAAGGCGGGAGTGTATTTT.

The V and J genes are TRBV5-1 and TRBJ2-3, with TRBD2 matching 12 bases. Looked up from germline, CDR1 is SGHRS and CDR2 is YFSETQ. The ends lost 4 bases at V and 2 bases at J; junction bases unmatched: 5. The length of the CDR3 is 16 residues. DNA for the CDR3: TGCGCCAGCAGCCTCGGACTAGCGGGGAACACAGATACGCAGTATTTT. Protein sequence: CASSLGLAGNTDTQYF.

The chain recombines TRBV28 with TRBJ1-5, with 7 bases that match TRBD1. V gave up 3 bases and J gave up 4 bases; unmatched junction bases: 9. The germline V gene encodes CDR1 MDHEN and CDR2 SYDVKM. There are 16 residues in the CDR3. CDR3 protein: CASSFRDSLGNQPQHF. CDR3 DNA sequence: TGTGCCAGCAGTTTCCGGGACAGTTTGGGGAATCAGCCCCAGCATTTT.

The V call is TRBV7-9, the J call TRBJ2-3; D is perhaps TRBD1 (5 bases). The germline gives CDR1 SEHNR, CDR2 FQNEAQ (reference sequence). The CDR3 spans 15 residues. Trimming removed 1 base from V and 0 bases from J, with 8 bases in between. The CDR3 nucleotides read TGTGCCAGCAGCTTAGACAGGCGTAGCACAGATACGCAGTATTTT. It translates to CASSLDRRSTDTQYF. The full variable domain, rest sourced from reference TRBV7-9 and TRBJ2-3, is DTGVSQNPRHKITKRGQNVTFRCDPISEHNRLYWYRQTLGQGPEFLTYFQNEAQLEKSRLLSDRFSAERPKGSFSTLEIQRTEQGDSAMYLCASSLDRRSTDTQYFGPGTRLTVL.

On this clone: A read error may be the cause here, since a much bigger clone is one base away. The chain couples TRBV7-9 to TRBJ1-2; weak D call: TRBD1 (6 bases). The V gene's germline CDR1 is SEHNR and CDR2 FQNEAQ (reference sequence). The CDR3 loop spans 12 amino acids. V was trimmed by 6 bases and J by 2 bases, leaving 7 bases between them. The CDR3 region has the DNA TGTGCCAGCAGAACAGGGAACTATGGCTACACCTTC. Translated, it gives CASRTGNYGYTF.

This clone was seen more than once but under ten times. This rearrangement joins TRBV30 to TRBJ2-2, with TRBD2 identical over 7 bases. Trimming removed 3 bases from V and 4 bases from J; junction bases left unmatched: 2. The CDR3 runs to 13 residues. Germline V gene data show CDR1 as GTSNPN and CDR2 as SVGIG (reference sequence). The CDR3 DNA reads TGTGCCTGGAGCGGGAGGTCCACCGGGGAGCTGTTTTTT. Amino acid sequence: CAWSGRSTGELFF. Variable domain in full (rest from reference TRBV30 and TRBJ2-2): SQTIHQWPATLVQPVGSPLSLECTVEGTSNPNLYWYRQAAGRGLQLLFYSVGIGQISSEVPQNLSASRPQDRQFILSSKKLLLSDSGFYLCAWSGRSTGELFFGEGSRLTVL.

This clone was seen a handful of times. The J gene is TRBJ1-1, the V gene TRBV7-2; 7 nucleotides match TRBD1. The CDR3 length is 14 residues. Per the germline V gene, CDR1 is SGHTA and CDR2 is FQGNSA. The V segment lost 6 bases and the J segment 3 bases; nucleotides outside the gene matches: 7. CDR3 DNA sequence: TGTGCCAGCAGGGAACAGGGACAGTACACTGAAGCTTTCTTT. Amino acid sequence: CASREQGQYTEAFF.

The gene calls are TRBV19 and TRBJ1-2; D call uncertain. Germline CDR1 LNHDA, CDR2 SQIVND (reference sequence). The germline V and J ends were trimmed by 3 bases and 3 bases, with 8 bases remaining between them. The CDR3 is 13 amino acids. CDR3 coding DNA: TGTGCCAGTAGTATCACAGCTTACTATGGCTACACCTTC. Translating it yields CASSITAYYGYTF.

The genes are TRBV7-9 and TRBJ2-7; 13 positions match TRBD2. The CDR3 length is 16 residues. After removal of 5 bases from V and 3 bases from J, the junction contained 7 bases not matched to a gene. From germline, CDR1 is SEHNR and CDR2 FQNEAQ (reference sequence). The CDR3 region is CASSQRRTSGSYEQYF. CDR3 bases: TGTGCCAGCAGCCAGAGGAGGACTAGCGGGAGCTACGAGCAGTACTTC. Full variable domain (missing parts from reference TRBV7-9 and TRBJ2-7): DTGVSQNPRHKITKRGQNVTFRCDPISEHNRLYWYRQTLGQGPEFLTYFQNEAQLEKSRLLSDRFSAERPKGSFSTLEIQRTEQGDSAMYLCASSQRRTSGSYEQYFGPGTRLTVT.

The genes are TRBV7-3 and TRBJ2-1, with 8 bases identical to TRBD1. CDR1 and CDR2 from the germline V gene are SGHTA and FQGTGA. The V and J ends lost 2 bases and 4 bases, in that order; junction bases with no gene match: 4. The CDR3 sequence is 15 residues long. This CDR3 is CASSLQGAIYNEQFF. The CDR3 coding sequence is TGTGCCAGCAGCTTACAGGGGGCCATATACAATGAGCAGTTCTTC.

The chain recombines TRBV7-9 with TRBJ1-1; the D gene is possibly TRBD1 (6 bases). The CDR3 extends over 13 amino acids. V lost 5 bases and J lost 4, with 11 bases in between. Germline V gives CDR1 SEHNR, CDR2 FQNEAQ (reference sequence). The CDR3: CASSQGTTTEAFF. CDR3 nucleotide sequence: TGTGCCAGCAGCCAAGGGACAACCACTGAAGCTTTCTTT.

The V call is TRBV19, the J call TRBJ1-1; 8 bases are a match to TRBD1. Germline V gene data show CDR1 as LNHDA and CDR2 as SQIVND (reference sequence). The ends lost 3 bases at V and 8 bases at J; junction bases unmatched: 14. This CDR3 has 16 residues. The CDR3 DNA follows: TGTGCCAGTAGTATGGCAGGGGGCGTTGGTTCCGTCGAAGCTTTCTTT. Translation: CASSMAGGVGSVEAFF.

This chain connects TRBV28 to TRBJ1-5; 7 positions match TRBD1. V was pared by 3 bases and J by 2 bases, with 10 bases of the junction left unmatched. The CDR3 consists of 17 residues. Germline V gene sequence: CDR1 MDHEN, CDR2 SYDVKM. The CDR3 loop is CASSFFYRGNGNQPQHF. The DNA for the CDR3 is TGTGCCAGCAGTTTTTTCTACAGGGGAAATGGCAATCAGCCCCAGCATTTT.

J is TRBJ1-2 and V is TRBV10-3, with D possibly being TRBD1 (6 bases). Germline V CDR1 and CDR2: ENHRY, SYGVKD. V was cut by 4 bases and J by 3 bases, with 12 bases left in between. This CDR3 is 14 amino acids long. CDR3 DNA sequence: TGTGCCATCAGTGCACAGGGAAGGGACTATGGCTACACCTTC. Protein product: CAISAQGRDYGYTF.

This clone was seen more than once but under ten times. The chain carries TRBV28 and TRBJ1-4, with D possibly being TRBD1 (6 bases). Trimming stripped 1 base from V and 8 bases from J, with 26 bases between. There are 19 residues in the CDR3. In germline, CDR1 is MDHEN, CDR2 SYDVKM. CDR3 loop: CASSLSPGSGVGSREKLFF. The DNA for the CDR3 is TGTGCCAGCAGTTTATCTCCCGGGTCAGGGGTCGGATCGAGAGAAAAACTGTTTTTT.

This chain connects TRBV28 to TRBJ1-5; 7 bases align to TRBD1. V gave up 2 bases and J gave up 1 base; unmatched junction bases: 14. The germline V gene has CDR1 MDHEN and CDR2 SYDVKM. The CDR3 extends over 19 amino acids. In DNA form, the CDR3 reads TGTGCCAGCAGTTTAGGAGGTTGGAGGGGGCGGAAGAGCAATCAGCCCCAGCATTTT. Amino acids: CASSLGGWRGRKSNQPQHF.

Ten or more counts support this clone. V and J are TRBV4-1 and TRBJ2-1; 7 nucleotides agree with TRBD1. V dropped 0 bases and J dropped 6; count of bases not matched to a gene: 2. Germline CDR1 MGHRA, CDR2 YSYEKL. CDR3 size: 14 residues. CDR3 sequence: CASSQDRQGNEQFF. The DNA of the CDR3 is TGCGCCAGCAGCCAAGATCGACAGGGCAATGAGCAGTTCTTC.

This clone has only one observation. This sequence joins TRBV5-1 and TRBJ2-2; D is uncertain. V was pared by 5 bases and J by 5 bases, with 10 bases between. The CDR3 covers 13 residues. The germline V gene has CDR1 SGHRS and CDR2 YFSETQ. This chain's CDR3 is CASSPGRTGELFF. The CDR3 DNA follows: TGCGCCAGCAGTCCGGGTCGGACCGGGGAGCTGTTTTTT.

J is TRBJ1-2 and V is TRBV28; 8 positions agree with TRBD1. The CDR3 contains 14 residues. Per germline, CDR1 MDHEN and CDR2 SYDVKM. V lost 4 bases to trimming and J lost 6 bases; unmatched junction nucleotides: 7. The CDR3 loop reads CASSSVDRVNGYTF. The CDR3 DNA sequence: TGTGCCAGCAGTTCCGTGGACAGGGTAAATGGCTACACCTTC.

The chain employs TRBV5-4 and TRBJ2-5; TRBD2 aligns across 8 bases. This CDR3 contains 14 residues. Germline V gene lookup returns CDR1 SGHNT and CDR2 YYREEE (reference sequence). V lost 5 bases to trimming and J lost 3 bases; unmatched junction nucleotides: 6. The CDR3 sequence is CASRSAAGEETQYF. The CDR3 DNA reads TGTGCCAGCAGGTCGGCAGCGGGAGAAGAGACCCAGTACTTC.

The chain joins TRBV10-3 to TRBJ1-1; TRBD1 agrees at 9 bases. The germline CDR1 and CDR2 sequences are ENHRY and SYGVKD. This CDR3 spans 13 amino acids. The V segment lost 8 bases and the J segment 4 bases; nucleotides outside the gene matches: 5. The CDR3 region has the DNA TGTGCCATCCGGACAGGGGAGGCCACTGAAGCTTTCTTT. Its protein is CAIRTGEATEAFF.

The table lists this clone with a count of one. CDR3 in amino acids: CAISGVGEETQYF. The CDR3 nucleotides read TGTGCCATCAGTGGGGTAGGGGAAGAGACCCAGTACTTC. V is TRBV10-3 and J is TRBJ2-5; D may be TRBD1 (5 bases). This CDR3 comprises 13 residues. Per the germline V gene, CDR1 is ENHRY and CDR2 is SYGVKD. V gave up 4 bases and J gave up 3 bases, with 9 bases separating them.

This rearrangement joins TRBV28 to TRBJ2-1; D is perhaps TRBD1 (5 bases). The germline gives CDR1 MDHEN, CDR2 SYDVKM. The CDR3 runs to 12 residues. Trimming cost V 2 bases and J 10 bases, with 9 bases left between them. The DNA for the CDR3 is TGTGCCAGCAGTTTAGGGGCCCGCGAGCAGTTCTTC. Translated, it gives CASSLGAREQFF. The full variable domain, completed using reference TRBV28 and TRBJ2-1, is DVKVTQSSRYLVKRTGEKVFLECVQDMDHENMFWYRQDPGLGLRLIYFSYDVKMKEKGDIPEGYSVSREKKERFSLILESASTNQTSMYLCASSLGAREQFFGPGTRLTVL.

The gene calls are TRBV19 and TRBJ2-1; D gene unclear. The CDR3 is 17 amino acids. CDR1 LNHDA and CDR2 SQIVND come from the germline V gene (reference sequence). Trimming removed 3 bases at V and 7 bases at J, with 22 bases between. CDR3 in amino acids: CASSMPRAAQPLNEQFF. The CDR3 region has the DNA TGTGCCAGTAGTATGCCTCGTGCCGCACAACCACTAAATGAGCAGTTCTTC.

About this clone: Mismatch with germline at one junction end may stem from a read error. The rearrangement uses TRBV28 and TRBJ2-7, with TRBD1 matching over 9 bases. The CDR3 is 10 amino acids. Looked up from germline, CDR1 is MDHEN and CDR2 is SYDVKM. DNA for the CDR3: TGTGCCAGCAGTGGGACAGGGCTGGACTTC. It specifies CASSGTGLDF.